What follows are 32 T cell receptor beta chains derived from one specimen sequenced in a study of immune evolution from preneoplasia to lung adenocarcinoma. Here immunoSEQ multiplex PCR was the method, and the copy in TCRdb shows in-frame clones only, minus some. Of approximately 5,000 clones detected, roughly 77% appear once; the ten largest clones hold 6.5% to 9%. Sequenced: FFPE lung adenocarcinoma in situ tissue. The receptor source for this set is a person in their sixties or seventies with lung adenocarcinoma.

The chain has TRBV13 and TRBJ1-1, with 7 bases lining up with TRBD1. Germline-derived CDR1 and CDR2 are PRHDT and FYEKMQ (reference sequence). The CDR3 contains 14 residues. V shed 2 bases and J 13 bases; nucleotides not matched to a gene: 13. The CDR3 here is CASSLRDREKRSFF. CDR3 DNA: TGTGCCAGCAGCTTAAGAGACAGGGAAAAGAGGAGTTTCTTT.

The chain has TRBV2 and TRBJ1-4, with TRBD1 matching over 7 bases. J gave up 8 bases and V 6 bases, and 9 bases lay outside the gene matches. CDR3 length: 14 amino acids. Germline loops: CDR1 SNHLY, CDR2 FYNNEI. In DNA form, the CDR3 reads TGTGCCAGCAGCTACAGGGGCGCGGAGGAAAAACTGTTTTTT. Amino acid sequence: CASSYRGAEEKLFF.

This clone was counted a single time. V usage is TRBV6-4 and J usage is TRBJ1-2, with no clear D. Germline V gene data show CDR1 as MRHNA and CDR2 as SNTAGT. This CDR3 comprises 11 residues. The V gene lost 3 bases and the J gene lost 4 bases, with 3 bases spanning the gap. The CDR3 spells CASSEGYGYTF. CDR3 nucleotide sequence: TGTGCCAGCAGTGAGGGCTATGGCTACACCTTC.

The chain has TRBV4-1 and TRBJ1-2, with a weak D call TRBD1 (5 bases). CDR1 is MGHRA, CDR2 YSYEKL, per germline. This CDR3 is built from 17 residues. The V and J ends lost 4 bases and 2 bases respectively, with 20 bases between them. The CDR3 DNA reads as TGCGCCAGCAGCCCAGGGCCGGGGCCACGGTTCAACTATGGCTACACCTTC. Encoded protein: CASSPGPGPRFNYGYTF.

CDR3 sequence (DNA): TGTGCCAGCAGCGTATTACAGGGAGGACGTCCTGAAGCTTTCTTT. Amino acid sequence: CASSVLQGGRPEAFF. The chain links TRBV11-2 to TRBJ1-1; the D gene is possibly TRBD1 (6 bases). The length of the CDR3 is 15 residues. CDR1 SGHAT and CDR2 FQNNGV come from the germline V gene. Trimming removed 5 bases from V and 6 bases from J, with 19 bases in between.

This clone ranks as hyperexpanded. The V gene is TRBV7-9, the J gene TRBJ2-3; 8 nucleotides line up with TRBD2. V lost 2 bases, J lost 5 bases, and 6 bases stayed unmatched. Germline-derived CDR1 and CDR2 are SEHNR and FQNEAQ (reference sequence). The CDR3 contains 15 residues. The chain's CDR3 is CASSLFSGAKDTQYF. The DNA of the CDR3 is TGTGCCAGCAGCTTATTTAGCGGGGCCAAAGATACGCAGTATTTT.

The chain has TRBV7-9 and TRBJ2-1; 8 nucleotides agree with TRBD2. Germline trimming cut 1 base from V and 3 bases from J; bases unmatched to any gene: 5. In germline, CDR1 is SEHNR, CDR2 FQNEAQ (reference sequence). CDR3 size: 16 residues. The CDR3 DNA sequence: TGTGCCAGCAGCTTAGTCGGACTAGCAGACTACAATGAGCAGTTCTTC. Protein sequence: CASSLVGLADYNEQFF.

This chain connects TRBV5-1 to TRBJ2-7; D may match TRBD1 or TRBD2 (5 bases each). CDR3 size: 16 residues. The V end lost 0 bases, the J end lost 10 bases, and 23 bases lay between the germline ends. Germline lookup yields CDR1 SGHRS and CDR2 YFSETQ. The CDR3 sequence is CASSLDIGSKGDGQYF. The CDR3, as DNA: TGCGCCAGCAGCTTGGATATCGGCAGTAAAGGGGACGGCCAGTACTTC.

V is TRBV7-3 and J is TRBJ1-2, with unresolved D. This CDR3 is built from 17 residues. Trimming left V 2 bases short and J 2 bases short, with 18 bases between. CDR1 is SGHTA and CDR2 is FQGTGA in the germline V gene. CDR3 in amino acids: CASSLEPRSRLNYGYTF. CDR3 nucleotide sequence: TGTGCCAGCAGCTTAGAACCCCGCAGCCGATTAAACTATGGCTACACCTTC.

The chain employs TRBV20-1 and TRBJ1-2; D is unclear. The germline V and J ends were trimmed by 3 bases and 8 bases, with 7 bases remaining between them. Per the germline V gene, CDR1 is DFQATT and CDR2 is SNEGSKA (reference sequence). The CDR3 totals 10 residues. The CDR3 DNA reads TGCAGTGCTAGCACTGAGGGCTACACCTTC. It codes for CSASTEGYTF.

The rearrangement uses TRBV5-4 and TRBJ2-5, with 12 bases aligning to TRBD2. Trimming cost V 3 bases and J 5 bases; bases outside gene matches: 5. This CDR3 region has 15 residues. Germline CDR1 SGHNT, CDR2 YYREEE (reference sequence). The CDR3 DNA reads TGTGCCAGCAGCTCTAGCGGGGGGGCCTTGGAGACCCAGTACTTC. It encodes CASSSSGGALETQYF.

The gene calls are TRBV7-6 and TRBJ1-2; D remains unclear. CDR1 and CDR2 from the germline V gene are SGHVS and FNYEAQ. This CDR3 is built from 15 residues. The V gene lost 4 bases and the J gene lost 6 bases, with 18 bases spanning the gap. CDR3 region: CASSSSADQTDGYTF. For the CDR3, the DNA is TGTGCCAGCAGCTCTTCGGCTGACCAGACGGATGGCTACACCTTC.

V usage is TRBV7-6 and J usage is TRBJ2-3; D not resolved. Germline V gene lookup returns CDR1 SGHVS and CDR2 FNYEAQ. The ends were cut back, 5 bases at V and 5 bases at J, with 11 bases in the middle. This CDR3 contains 13 residues. The CDR3 nucleotides are TGTGCCAGCAGCCCCCACAGCCGAGATACGCAGTATTTT. It specifies CASSPHSRDTQYF.

The CDR3 is CASSFWDSSYEQYF. In nucleotides, the CDR3 is TGTGCCAGCAGTTTTTGGGACAGCTCCTACGAGCAGTACTTC. V gene TRBV28 combines with J gene TRBJ2-7; 7 nucleotides match TRBD1. V shed 3 bases and J 0 bases; nucleotides not matched to a gene: 2. The CDR3 length is 14 residues. Germline values: CDR1 MDHEN, CDR2 SYDVKM. The full variable domain, with the rest looked up from reference TRBV28 and TRBJ2-7, is DVKVTQSSRYLVKRTGEKVFLECVQDMDHENMFWYRQDPGLGLRLIYFSYDVKMKEKGDIPEGYSVSREKKERFSLILESASTNQTSMYLCASSFWDSSYEQYFGPGTRLTVT.

The V call is TRBV7-9, the J call TRBJ2-3, with 10 bases that match TRBD1. V lost 3 bases and J lost 2; bases outside the gene matches: 8. Germline V gene sequence: CDR1 SEHNR, CDR2 FQNEAQ (reference sequence). The CDR3 extends over 17 amino acids. The CDR3: CASSFPGTGEDTDTQYF. The CDR3 nucleotides read TGTGCCAGCAGCTTTCCCGGGACAGGGGAAGACACAGATACGCAGTATTTT.

This chain connects TRBV5-5 to TRBJ2-5; the match to TRBD2 covers 7 bases. Germline V gives CDR1 SGHKS, CDR2 YYEKEE (reference sequence). Trimming cost V 2 bases and J 11 bases; bases outside gene matches: 6. CDR3 length: 12 amino acids. CDR3 bases: TGTGCCAGCAGCTTCCGCAGCGGGGAGCAGTACTTC. Its translation: CASSFRSGEQYF. Using reference TRBV5-5 and TRBJ2-5 for the parts outside the CDR3, the full variable domain is DAGVTQSPTHLIKTRGQQVTLRCSPISGHKSVSWYQQVLGQGPQFIFQYYEKEERGRGNFPDRFSARQFPNYSSELNVNALLLGDSALYLCASSFRSGEQYFGPGTRLLVL.

The chain carries TRBV19 and TRBJ2-1, with 11 bases fitting TRBD2. CDR1 is LNHDA, CDR2 SQIVND, per germline (reference sequence). This CDR3 comprises 15 residues. V lost 1 base and J lost 9; bases outside the gene matches: 5. For the CDR3, the DNA is TGTGCCAGTAGTATAGTTAGCGGGGGGGCGGGTGAGCAGTTCTTC. Amino acid sequence: CASSIVSGGAGEQFF.

The chain links TRBV6-6 to TRBJ2-7; TRBD1 matches at 9 bases. This CDR3 is built from 16 residues. The germline V gene has CDR1 MNHNY and CDR2 SVGAGI (reference sequence). The V gene end was trimmed by 4 bases and the J gene end by 4 bases; junction bases not matched to a gene: 11. CDR3: CASSFLRQGVKYEQYF. For the CDR3, the DNA is TGTGCCAGCAGTTTCCTCCGACAGGGGGTAAAGTACGAGCAGTACTTC.

This chain connects TRBV5-6 to TRBJ2-7; 9 nucleotides line up with TRBD2. This CDR3 contains 14 residues. Germline-derived CDR1 and CDR2 are SGHDT and YYEEEE. V lost 4 bases to trimming and J lost 3 bases; unmatched junction nucleotides: 5. CDR3 loop: CASSRLAAGYEQYF. In nucleotides, the CDR3 is TGTGCCAGCAGCCGACTAGCGGCCGGCTACGAGCAGTACTTC.

This clone was seen a handful of times. This chain uses TRBV4-1 with TRBJ1-1, with 7 bases aligning to TRBD1. The CDR3 has 14 amino acids. With V trimmed by 3 bases and J by 8 bases, 9 bases remained unmatched. Germline V gene sequence: CDR1 MGHRA, CDR2 YSYEKL. CDR3 nucleotides: TGCGCCAGCAGCCACCCGGACGGACAGGAGGAAGCTTTCTTT. Its protein product is CASSHPDGQEEAFF.

The rearrangement uses TRBV4-2 and TRBJ2-7; maybe TRBD1 (5 bases). Germline CDR1 reads LGHNA; CDR2 reads YNFKEQ. Between the trimmed V and J ends, which lost 4 bases and 0 bases, there was a span of 13 bases. The CDR3 covers 15 residues. The CDR3 bases are TGTGCCAGCAGCCGAAGTATCGACAGCTCCTACGAGCAGTACTTC. Its protein is CASSRSIDSSYEQYF.

The rearrangement links TRBV5-4 to TRBJ2-2, with D uncertain. This CDR3 region has 16 residues. Germline values: CDR1 SGHNT, CDR2 YYREEE (reference sequence). Between the trimmed V and J ends, which lost 4 bases and 2 bases, there was a span of 15 bases. In nucleotides, the CDR3 is TGTGCCAGCAGCCCCTTTGAGCCGCTAAACACCGGGGAGCTGTTTTTT. Amino acids: CASSPFEPLNTGELFF.

This chain links TRBV2 with TRBJ2-7; TRBD1 matches at 7 bases. The V and J ends lost 6 bases and 5 bases, in that order; junction bases with no gene match: 1. Per the germline V gene, CDR1 is SNHLY and CDR2 is FYNNEI. This CDR3 comprises 11 residues. CDR3 region: CASRGGDEQYF. The CDR3 nucleotides are TGTGCCAGCAGAGGGGGCGACGAGCAGTACTTC.

The rearrangement joins TRBV27 to TRBJ2-7; 10 nucleotides align to TRBD1. This CDR3 has 15 amino acids. In germline, CDR1 is MNHEY, CDR2 SMNVEV (reference sequence). The J segment lost 5 bases and the V segment lost 2 bases, leaving 6 bases of the junction unmatched. CDR3 sequence: CASSLRRQGANEQYF. In DNA form, the CDR3 reads TGTGCCAGCAGTTTACGCCGACAGGGGGCTAACGAGCAGTACTTC.

Details on this clone: Other nucleotide sequences from this sample produce the same CDR3. The V call is TRBV7-2, the J call TRBJ1-2; D is ambiguous. This CDR3 contains 13 residues. Trimming removed 3 bases from V and 5 bases from J, with 10 bases in between. Germline V gives CDR1 SGHTA, CDR2 FQGNSA. The CDR3 here is CASSFSLQYGYTF. The CDR3 nucleotides read TGTGCCAGCAGCTTCTCCTTGCAATATGGCTACACCTTC.

There are a few counts of this clone. This chain joins TRBV11-2 and TRBJ2-7; unclear D gene. Germline-derived CDR1 and CDR2 are SGHAT and FQNNGV. The V and J ends lost 0 bases and 8 bases respectively, with 11 bases between them. This CDR3 contains 13 residues. For the CDR3, the DNA is TGTGCCAGCAGCTTAGACAACCGAGATAAGCAGTACTTC. Its translation is CASSLDNRDKQYF.

The J gene is TRBJ2-2, the V gene TRBV27, with D perhaps matching TRBD2 (6 bases). In germline, CDR1 is MNHEY, CDR2 SMNVEV (reference sequence). The CDR3 runs to 14 residues. Deletions cut 5 bases from V and 0 bases from J, with 7 bases between. The CDR3 is CASSRLANTGELFF. Written as DNA, the CDR3 is TGTGCCAGCAGTAGACTAGCGAACACCGGGGAGCTGTTTTTT.

CDR3 sequence (DNA): TGCGCCAGCAGCCAAGATGCAGGACTAGTATACGAGCAGTACTTC. Translation: CASSQDAGLVYEQYF. The genes are TRBV4-3 and TRBJ2-7, with 7 bases identical to TRBD2. The CDR3 has 15 amino acids. Germline V gives CDR1 LGHNA, CDR2 YSLEER. After removal of 0 bases from V and 4 bases from J, the junction contained 6 bases not matched to a gene.

The V call is TRBV19, the J call TRBJ1-5, with D perhaps matching TRBD1 (6 bases). Germline CDR1 is LNHDA and CDR2 is SQIVND (reference sequence). V was cut by 5 bases and J by 2 bases, with 13 bases left in between. The CDR3 totals 15 residues. This chain's CDR3 is CASSVTGGGNQPQHF. CDR3 DNA sequence: TGTGCCAGTAGTGTGACAGGAGGGGGCAATCAGCCCCAGCATTTT.

The chain uses TRBV18 and TRBJ2-1; 7 nucleotides line up with TRBD2. With 0 bases clipped from V and 1 base from J, the junction kept 0 bases outside the gene matches. CDR3 length equals 15 residues. The germline gives CDR1 KGHSH, CDR2 LQKENI. CDR3 in amino acids: CASSPPRGSYNEQFF. DNA of the CDR3: TGTGCCAGCTCACCACCGCGGGGGTCCTACAATGAGCAGTTCTTC.

The V and J genes are TRBV5-1 and TRBJ2-2; possibly TRBD1 for D (6 bases). Germline-derived CDR1 and CDR2 are SGHRS and YFSETQ. V lost 0 bases to trimming and J lost 6 bases, with 15 bases between them. The CDR3 is 16 amino acids. The chain's CDR3 is CASSLVQGFVAGELFF. CDR3 nucleotide sequence: TGCGCCAGCAGCTTGGTACAGGGCTTTGTAGCCGGGGAGCTGTTTTTT.

Remarks on this clone: At one boundary the junction diverges from the germline segment, which might be a read error. The chain links TRBV10-1 to TRBJ1-6; the match to TRBD1 covers 7 bases. Germline V gives CDR1 WNHNN, CDR2 SYGVQD (reference sequence). The CDR3 has 13 amino acids. CDR3 DNA sequence: TGCGCCAGCAGTGCCACAGGGGACTCACCCCCCCACTTT. It specifies CASSATGDSPPHF.